One and the same sample provided the 6 T cell receptor beta chains below, sequenced in a study of PD-1 blockade in classical Hodgkin lymphoma. All the patients suffered relapse after autologous stem cell transplantation, and brentuximab vedotin exposure differed. Only in-frame clones appear in the TCRdb table, and some are missing; sequencing was by immunoSEQ multiplex PCR. The data show about 41,000 clones, roughly 70% seen once. The specimen comprised peripheral blood mononuclear cells (PBMCs), sampled at baseline. The source of these receptors is a human donor with classical Hodgkin lymphoma.

The chain recombines TRBV7-9 with TRBJ2-1; D ambiguous. Germline values: CDR1 SEHNR, CDR2 FQNEAQ (reference sequence). V dropped 1 base and J dropped 10 bases, with 8 bases sitting between them. The CDR3 contains 12 residues. CDR3 nucleotides: TGTGCCAGCAGCTTAGGCCTAGGCGAGCAGTTCTTC. Residues: CASSLGLGEQFF.

In DNA form, the CDR3 reads TGTGCCTGGACCCCGAGTGGGACCACAGATACGCAGTATTTT. It translates to CAWTPSGTTDTQYF. The chain uses TRBV30 and TRBJ2-3, with D possibly called TRBD1 or TRBD2 (5 bases each). Per the germline V gene, CDR1 is GTSNPN and CDR2 is SVGIG (reference sequence). Trimming took off 4 bases at V and 2 bases at J, with 13 bases between the two ends. The CDR3 spans 14 residues.

The rearrangement joins TRBV9 to TRBJ2-7; D gene ambiguous. The CDR3 has 15 residues. Per germline, CDR1 SGDLS and CDR2 YYNGEE. The V gene lost 0 bases and the J gene lost 2 bases, with 12 bases spanning the gap. CDR3 sequence reads: CASSVVPAAAYEQYF. The CDR3 coding sequence is TGTGCCAGCAGCGTAGTTCCAGCCGCCGCCTACGAGCAGTACTTC.

The genes are TRBV5-8 and TRBJ1-2, with TRBD1 matching over 8 bases. The CDR3 runs to 18 residues. The V gene end was trimmed by 0 bases and the J gene end by 8 bases; junction bases not matched to a gene: 18. The germline V gene encodes CDR1 SGHTS and CDR2 YDEGEE. The CDR3 nucleotides read TGTGCCAGCAGCTTGGGGGCGTGGACAGGGCTCAACTCACCGGGCTACACCTTC. It yields the protein CASSLGAWTGLNSPGYTF.

The CDR3: CASRDPPGDTQYF. The DNA for the CDR3 is TGTGCCAGCAGGGACCCCCCGGGAGATACGCAGTATTTT. V gene TRBV7-9 combines with J gene TRBJ2-3, with D unresolved. Germline lookup yields CDR1 SEHNR and CDR2 FQNEAQ (reference sequence). Trimming pared 6 bases from V and 5 bases from J, leaving 12 bases between. There are 13 residues in the CDR3.

This chain joins TRBV29-1 and TRBJ2-7, with TRBD1 matching over 8 bases. Germline lookup yields CDR1 SQVTM and CDR2 ANQGSEA. The CDR3 covers 15 residues. V trimming: 4 bases; J trimming: 5 bases; junction bases outside the gene matches: 13. The CDR3 nucleotides are TGCAGCGTTGTGCTTAGGACAGGGACCAAGGACGAGCAGTACTTC. This codes for CSVVLRTGTKDEQYF.